This T cell receptor (beta chain) is from a study of blood T cell repertoires in COVID-19. Clones were sequenced by immunoSEQ multiplex PCR, and TCRdb holds only the in-frame ones, with some missing. The profile shows 75,000 to 90,000 clones, roughly 80% of them singletons. Germline lookup yields CDR1 SGHVS and CDR2 FQNEAQ. The length of the CDR3 is 14 residues. V was pared by 5 bases and J by 4 bases, with 12 bases between. This rearrangement joins TRBV7-8 to TRBJ2-1, with a tentative D call TRBD2 (6 bases). Sequencing input: peripheral blood. This sequence was found in a man of 80 years or more with active or convalescent COVID-19. The CDR3 nucleotides are TGTGCCAGCAGCGGCGGGACCGCATACAATGAGCAGTTCTTC. Its translation is CASSGGTAYNEQFF.